This T cell receptor beta chain was recorded in a study of T cell responses to AZD1222 COVID-19 vaccine. On this clone: The antigen is unknown.

Study-level results: Only a handful of AZD1222 recipients were seropositive at baseline. The study reported that nearly half of spike-specific TCRs target unmutated variant regions. Repertoire sampling was restricted to post-peak T cell response timepoints.

Profiled with immunoSEQ multiplex PCR; TCRdb holds only in-frame clones, not every one. The sample lists fewer than 120,000 clones, over 90% occurring once. Germline CDR1 reads SGHVS; CDR2 reads FQNEAQ. The junction had 3 bases not matched to a gene; V was cut back by 1 base and J by 1 base. The CDR3 loop spans 18 amino acids. The material was peripheral blood, obtained 28 days after the second AZD1222 dose. The J gene is TRBJ2-6, the V gene TRBV7-8, with 11 bases identical to TRBD1. This clonotype originated in an adult who received the AZD1222 COVID-19 vaccine. DNA for the CDR3: TGTGCCAGCAGCTTAGAGGGACAGGGGGTTTCTGGGGCCAACGTCCTGACTTTC. Translation: CASSLEGQGVSGANVLTF.